The rows below give T cell receptor beta chains drawn from one sample of a study of cytomegalovirus exposure and HLA in healthy donors. Some clones are missing from TCRdb's copy, which holds only in-frame ones; the method was immunoSEQ multiplex PCR. Of 65,000 to 100,000 clones listed, 75% to 80% were seen once; the top ten hold approximately 5.7%. Sequenced material: PBMCs. The origin of the receptors is a female donor in good health and CMV-seronegative. CDR3s include the opening cysteine and the closing phenylalanine or tryptophan. The order of the fields is V gene, CDR3 protein.

>TRBV2
CASRGGTAPPFSAEAFF
>TRBV5-1
CASSLTENTGELFF
>TRBV7-2
CASSFNRVDQPQHF
>TRBV7-9
CASSPTNLAATAGELFF
>TRBV7-2
CASNTRGGTEAFF
>TRBV5-1
CASSFTGTGVNFNGYTF
>TRBV6-5
CASSYADNEQFF
>TRBV2
CASRLTGGYEQYF
>TRBV7-9
CASSLEQSYGYTF
>TRBV30
CAWSVLYYGYTF
>TRBV7-2
CASSLAYRGSEQYF
>TRBV19
CASSIDVAASYEQYF
>TRBV6-6
CASRPTGRRTNEKLFF
>TRBV7-9
CASSLGGAGGPSATQYF
>TRBV6-5
CASSYSGRGYEQYF
>TRBV29-1
CSVGLTGVNTEAFF
>TRBV4-1
CASSPPGQQMNTEAFF
>TRBV29-1
CSVEGTGGNSYEQYF
>TRBV19
CASSIGRKRGTEAFF
>TRBV5-1
CASSLDGLAGDTGELFF
>TRBV14
CASSQEIPYNSPLHF
>TRBV4-1
CASSHLDSGNEQFF
>TRBV5-1
CASKKSSYNEQFF
>TRBV9
CASSVGQGPNYGYTF
>TRBV5-1
CASSLAPGLEGNEQFF
>TRBV6-1
CASSGGKLSSNQPQHF
>TRBV6-5
CASSYSRVTEAFF
>TRBV2
CASSEGLGQGHIQYF
>TRBV29-1
CSGTGLAGASHRYNEQFF
>TRBV5-1
CASSLAPPGGGYTF
>TRBV5-1
CASSLTSGSYNEQFF
>TRBV27
CASKESGTSTNTQYF
>TRBV11-2
CASSSARDRLPNEQFF
>TRBV5-1
CASSLSTGWDRNTEAFF
>TRBV6-6
CASRLTGNTIYF
>TRBV6-5
CASSYGGGISNEQFF
>TRBV5-4
CASSLRGQGGEQYF
>TRBV6-1
CASRDRGALSEQYF
>TRBV5-4
CASSLDRGSYEQYF
>TRBV6-6
CASSGGTGYTGELFF
>TRBV28
CASSDGQGDTEAFF
>TRBV27
CASSFRETQYF